Reported below is one T cell receptor (beta chain). Its antigen remains unidentified. No qualities accompany the bases; no much larger clone lies one base away. Library preparation was by the immunoSEQ multiplex PCR assay. Concerning the study's data processing: Preprocessing removed nonproductive sequences and CDR3s not starting with C, not ending with F or W, or shorter than 7 amino acids. The MANAFEST web app was used to call antigen-specific clonotypes on the basis of expansion compared with the reference and with other culture wells. A clone was considered positive if the clone showed significant expansion compared with the reference culture in 2 of 3 replicate wells at an FDR below 0.05. To be called positive, a clone also had to show significant expansion compared with every other tandem well and an odds ratio greater than 5. CDR3 homology was quantified as pairwise Levenshtein distance, calculated with the stringdist R package after three terminal residues were trimmed from each end. Held by TCRdb, this immuneACCESS table contains in-frame sequences only and omits some clones. Under half of the omission traces to an unresolved V gene where checked; the cause of the rest is unknown. Clone size and the V and J calls come from that table; the DNA yielded D and trimming. This sample holds about 16,000 clones; roughly 80% were observed only once. The ten largest clonotypes hold about two fifths of the sample.

CD4+ T cells from unexposed donors were collected before the COVID-19 pandemic (2011-2018). The EasySep CD4+ T cell isolation kit was used to isolate CD4+ T cells once the cultures had run for 10 to 11 days. As cell numbers permitted, CD4+ T cells from unexposed donors were tested for reactivity to SARS-CoV-2 S and N and to four common cold coronavirus spike pools. About 1.9 million PBMCs per well were cultured in IMDM with roughly 5% human AB serum and about 9.7 IU/ml IL-2. Half of the culture medium was replaced with fresh IL-2-containing medium on days 3 and 7. In general, every peptide culture condition was set up in three replicate wells. The leukapheresis product for the unexposed donors was obtained through commercial purchase. Ficoll-Paque PLUS gradient centrifugation was used to isolate PBMCs from either whole blood or leukapheresis product. PBMCs were either cryopreserved at -140 degrees C or used fresh in the expansion assay. The QIAamp Micro DNA Kit was used to extract genomic DNA from the CD4+ T cells.

This entry is derived from a study of CD4 T cells in relation to SARS-CoV-2 and coronaviruses (dated by TCRdb to the early 2020s). Regarding the research as a whole: The ViraFEST assay cultured PBMCs with antigen for nine to eleven days, then sequenced TCR beta CDR3s to find antigen-specific clonal expansions. The negative reference condition was either a culture with an HIV-1 Nef peptide pool or a culture with no peptide. Patient-derived lymphoblastoid cell lines were used to map the HLA restriction of shared crossreactive spike epitopes. The study assessed, at the TCR clonotype level, memory CD4+ T cell crossreactivity between SARS-CoV-2 and common cold coronavirus spike proteins. The Adaptive Biotechnologies TCR-sequencing kit was used for samples from three pre-COVID donors and for the naive versus memory experiments, whereas the other data were Illumina-based. A different TCR-beta assay, based on Illumina, was used to sequence expansion assays from other donors in the study. What the authors observed across the whole study: Around two thirds of donors had memory CD4+ clonotypes that crossrecognized SARS-CoV-2 and at least one common cold coronavirus spike. Because the crossreactivity analysis focused on spike protein, crossreactivity against other viral proteins was not assessed. Small numbers of patients and of tested TCRs were a limitation of the study. Compared with monoreactive clones, crossreactive clones had significantly weaker SARS-CoV-2-driven expansion, a result consistent with antigenic imprinting. Because no donor provided both pre-pandemic and post-infection samples, tracing the source of pre-existing responses was limited.

Spanning cysteine to phenylalanine, the CDR3 consists of 14 amino acids. CDR3 DNA is the only sequence kept; it has 42 bases, read in frame from the first base. From V the trimming removes 0 bases and from J it removes 9 bases, while the gene matches leave 5 bases of the junction unaccounted for. Reading the germline V gene (reference sequence) gives CDR1 GTSNPN and CDR2 SVGIG. This chain is built from TRBV30 and TRBJ1-5, with 10 bases matching TRBD1. The receptor was derived from a human donor in good health. Specimen: CD4+ T cells from PBMCs, cultured in vitro. The DNA sequence reads TGTGCCTGGAGTGTCGGGACAGGGGATTGGCCCCAGCATTTT. This translates into CAWSVGTGDWPQHF.